What follows describes a single T cell receptor beta chain. Its antigen is unidentified. The sample belongs to a study of cytomegalovirus exposure and HLA in healthy donors. About the study: Earlier findings included 100 million to 130 million unique TCR beta sequences obtained from approximately 170 million T cells. Study conclusions and caveats: Reportedly, a later analysis found an Asian-associated ancestry cluster had fewer N-insertions than the roughly 670-donor mean. A later analysis found that most CMV-associated TCR beta chains appeared HLA-restricted. Later work found that TCR association rates differed between HLA loci; DRB1 had the most and HLA-C the fewest.

This PCR relied on a set of 60 Vbeta primers and 13 Jbeta primers. This table comes from immunoSEQ multiplex PCR, and its TCRdb copy is limited to in-frame clones, with some not included. The sample has more than 85,000 clones, less than 80% seen once. Sequenced: PBMCs. This TCR was recovered from a woman aged 45-59 years in good health and CMV-seropositive.

The DNA for the CDR3 is TGTGCCAGCAGCTGGACAGAGCGTTTCAATCAGCCCCAGCATTTT. Translating gives CASSWTERFNQPQHF. V and J are TRBV6-1 and TRBJ1-5; a weak D match, TRBD1 (6 bases). CDR1 is MNHNS and CDR2 is SASEGT in the germline V gene. With 6 bases removed from V and 3 bases from J, the gap between germline ends came to 15 bases. The CDR3 has 15 amino acids.